Below, 18 T cell receptor beta chains from the same sample are listed, as sequenced in a study of T cell responses to AZD1222 COVID-19 vaccine (dated by TCRdb to the early 2020s). This specimen's time point label, interpreted: baseline before first vaccination. Libraries were made using the immunoSEQ multiplex PCR assay. The clones in this table, taken by TCRdb from immuneACCESS, are in-frame only. Not every clone is retained; where verified, under half of the shortfall comes from an unresolved V gene, and the cause of the rest is unknown. This sample lists nearly 110,000 clones; around 87% were detected once. The top ten hold around 4.5% of the sample. The sequences come from peripheral blood, collected on day 0 of AZD1222 vaccination. These receptors originate from an adult in good health.

This chain links TRBV5-5 with TRBJ1-1, with D maybe TRBD1 (6 bases). CDR1 and CDR2 from the germline V gene are SGHKS and YYEKEE (reference sequence). The CDR3 totals 15 residues. Trimming stripped 0 bases from V and 4 bases from J, with 13 bases between. CDR3 loop: CASSLVQGSTTEAFF. The CDR3 bases are TGTGCCAGCAGCTTGGTGCAGGGGTCGACCACTGAAGCTTTCTTT.

This clone was found once. The chain couples TRBV14 to TRBJ2-7, with D unresolved. V lost 2 bases and J 5 bases, leaving 10 bases between the germline ends. Germline V gene lookup returns CDR1 SGHDN and CDR2 FVKESK. This CDR3 spans 13 amino acids. The DNA for the CDR3 is TGTGCCAGCAGCCAAATTGGGTTTGACGAGCAGTACTTC. Translation gives CASSQIGFDEQYF.

Written as DNA, the CDR3 is TGTGCCAGCAGCGGTGGGGGGGTATCCTACGAGCAGTACTTC. Amino acid sequence: CASSGGGVSYEQYF. The chain links TRBV6-5 to TRBJ2-7, with 7 bases fitting TRBD2. The V gene's germline CDR1 is MNHEY and CDR2 SVGAGI. The V and J ends lost 6 bases and 1 base, in that order; junction bases with no gene match: 6. The CDR3 is made up of 14 amino acids.

J is TRBJ1-2 and V is TRBV7-2, with D possibly TRBD1 on 6 matching bases. Trimming took 5 bases from V and 4 from J, leaving 17 bases between them. Germline V gives CDR1 SGHTA, CDR2 FQGNSA. The CDR3 sequence is 15 residues long. The CDR3 DNA is TGTGCCAGCAGCCTCCACTGGGACAAACTCTATGGCTACACCTTC. Protein product: CASSLHWDKLYGYTF.

The rearrangement joins TRBV27 to TRBJ1-1, with unresolved D. In germline, CDR1 is MNHEY, CDR2 SMNVEV (reference sequence). This CDR3 is 16 amino acids long. V lost 2 bases to trimming and J lost 6 bases, with 19 bases between them. In nucleotides, the CDR3 is TGTGCCAGCAGTTTACTCGCAGGCTCCCCTGGCGCTGAAGCTTTCTTT. Its protein product is CASSLLAGSPGAEAFF.

This chain uses TRBV11-2 with TRBJ1-1, with D uncertain. Trimming shortened V by 1 base and J by 3 bases, and 12 bases separated the two germline ends. This CDR3 spans 15 amino acids. Germline V gene data show CDR1 as SGHAT and CDR2 as FQNNGV. The CDR3 sequence is CASSLVQIKDTEAFF. The CDR3 DNA follows: TGTGCCAGCAGCTTAGTACAGATCAAGGACACTGAAGCTTTCTTT.

The V call is TRBV5-1, the J call TRBJ2-7, with TRBD2 matching over 7 bases. Trimming at V came to 0 bases and at J to 3 bases, leaving 9 bases not matched to a gene. The CDR3 length is 16 residues. Looked up from germline, CDR1 is SGHRS and CDR2 is YFSETQ. Here the CDR3 DNA reads TGCGCCAGCAGCTTGGTTGTGACTAGCAGGTTCTACGAGCAGTACTTC. Protein sequence: CASSLVVTSRFYEQYF.

This sequence joins TRBV4-1 and TRBJ2-7; 7 nucleotides agree with TRBD1. The CDR3 contains 15 residues. V was clipped by 4 bases and J by 1 base; unmatched bases: 7. Germline V gene lookup returns CDR1 MGHRA and CDR2 YSYEKL. CDR3 nucleotide sequence: TGCGCCAGCAGCCCTACAGGGGAAGGGTCCTACGAGCAGTACTTC. Amino acid sequence: CASSPTGEGSYEQYF.

The chain uses TRBV4-2 and TRBJ2-7, with 8 bases fitting TRBD1. The germline gives CDR1 LGHNA, CDR2 YNFKEQ. The CDR3 is 14 residues long. V gave up 8 bases and J gave up 2 bases; unmatched junction bases: 8. CDR3 in amino acids: CASDDRGPPYEQYF. The DNA of the CDR3 is TGTGCCAGCGATGACAGGGGTCCCCCCTACGAGCAGTACTTC.

The J gene is TRBJ2-7, the V gene TRBV7-2, with 7 bases aligning to TRBD1. Trimming at V came to 5 bases and at J to 4 bases, leaving 5 bases not matched to a gene. The CDR3 has 13 amino acids. Germline V gene data show CDR1 as SGHTA and CDR2 as FQGNSA. CDR3: CASSTGQYYEQYF. CDR3 bases: TGTGCCAGCAGCACGGGACAGTATTACGAGCAGTACTTC. The full variable domain, rest sourced from reference TRBV7-2 and TRBJ2-7, is GAGVSQSPSNKVTEKGKDVELRCDPISGHTALYWYRQSLGQGLEFLIYFQGNSAPDKSGLPSDRFSAERTGGSVSTLTIQRTQQEDSAVYLCASSTGQYYEQYFGPGTRLTVT.

This sequence joins TRBV7-9 and TRBJ1-6; D is uncertain. Germline V gene lookup returns CDR1 SEHNR and CDR2 FQNEAQ (reference sequence). Trimming cost V 5 bases and J 9 bases, with 8 bases left between them. CDR3 length: 12 residues. The DNA for the CDR3 is TGTGCCAGCAGCCCCGGCCCTTCACCCCTCCACTTT. Protein: CASSPGPSPLHF.

This clone was recorded once. This chain joins TRBV9 and TRBJ2-7, with D perhaps TRBD2 (6 bases). V lost 3 bases and J lost 0, with 13 bases in between. Germline CDR1 is SGDLS and CDR2 is YYNGEE. This CDR3 is 15 amino acids long. The CDR3 loop is CASSGGAGSSYEQYF. The CDR3 DNA reads as TGTGCCAGCAGCGGAGGTGCGGGGAGCTCCTACGAGCAGTACTTC.

This chain uses TRBV7-8 with TRBJ1-5; 7 nucleotides match TRBD1. In germline, CDR1 is SGHVS, CDR2 FQNEAQ. V lost 5 bases and J lost 3; bases outside the gene matches: 7. This CDR3 is 15 amino acids long. The CDR3 protein is CASSKGATTNQPQHF. For the CDR3, the DNA is TGTGCCAGCAGCAAGGGGGCTACCACCAATCAGCCCCAGCATTTT.

The rearrangement links TRBV15 to TRBJ1-4; 8 bases map to TRBD1. The CDR3 loop spans 15 amino acids. Per germline, CDR1 LNHNV and CDR2 YYDKDF (reference sequence). V was pared by 2 bases and J by 8 bases, with 7 bases of the junction left unmatched. The CDR3 here is CATSRPGGAGEKLFF. The CDR3 DNA follows: TGTGCCACCAGCAGACCAGGGGGCGCAGGGGAAAAACTGTTTTTT.

The rearrangement joins TRBV11-2 to TRBJ2-1; 7 positions match TRBD2. Germline V gene lookup returns CDR1 SGHAT and CDR2 FQNNGV. This CDR3 has 17 amino acids. V lost 3 bases, J lost 0 bases, and 8 bases stayed unmatched. This chain's CDR3 is CASSFRGAGTSYNEQFF. CDR3 bases: TGTGCCAGCAGCTTTAGGGGAGCGGGGACCTCCTACAATGAGCAGTTCTTC.

J is TRBJ2-5 and V is TRBV7-9, with a tentative D call TRBD2 (5 bases). Germline loops: CDR1 SEHNR, CDR2 FQNEAQ (reference sequence). This CDR3 has 13 amino acids. Trimming shortened V by 5 bases and J by 10 bases, and 17 bases separated the two germline ends. The CDR3 bases are TGTGCCAGCAGCGTCACGTCGAGGGCTTTCCAGTACTTC. Protein: CASSVTSRAFQYF.

The chain combines TRBV10-2 with TRBJ1-6, with D possibly TRBD1 on 5 matching bases. The germline V gene has CDR1 WSHSY and CDR2 SAAADI. Trimming stripped 6 bases from V and 7 bases from J, with 10 bases between. The CDR3 has 13 residues. The DNA for the CDR3 is TGCGCCAGCAGGGGGCGGAACAATTCACCCCTCCACTTT. Protein sequence: CASRGRNNSPLHF.

The J gene is TRBJ1-2, the V gene TRBV3-1 (or the pseudogene TRBV3-2); 7 nucleotides line up with TRBD1. Germline V gives CDR1 LGHDT, CDR2 YNNKEL (reference sequence). V shed 1 base, J shed 3 bases, and the junction held 2 bases outside the gene matches. This CDR3 spans 14 amino acids. The chain's CDR3 is CASSQATGDYGYTF. The CDR3 region has the DNA TGTGCCAGCAGCCAAGCCACAGGGGACTATGGCTACACCTTC.